This paragraph reports one T cell receptor beta chain. What it binds is not known. The record originates from a study of CD8+ T cells in alopecia areata. The overall study: Administration of oral tofacitinib to treated patients was at 5 to 10 mg twice daily. Treated patients were scored for severity by percent of scalp affected. Study-wide results and limits: Higher clonality than in normal scalp was seen in lesional scalp, especially alopecia totalis/universalis.

Investigators isolated RNA and reverse transcribed it into cDNA to act as the sequencing template. The table came from immunoSEQ multiplex PCR; TCRdb's copy has only in-frame clones and leaves some out. The sample records about 180,000 clones, about half being singletons. Germline values: CDR1 SGHRS, CDR2 YFSETQ. The CDR3 contains 14 residues. V dropped 2 bases and J dropped 8; count of bases not matched to a gene: 8. The sample's treatment: oral pan-JAK inhibitor, 5-10 mg twice daily. Alopecia areata patients provided lesional scalp punch biopsies and peripheral blood. The input for sequencing was CD8+ T cells sorted from blood, taken at roughly week 53, from a patient treated with tofacitinib. The receptor comes from a human donor with alopecia areata. This sequence joins TRBV5-1 and TRBJ1-2; TRBD1 matches at 8 bases. The CDR3 sequence: CASSFGQGNWGYTF. The CDR3 DNA reads as TGCGCCAGCAGCTTCGGACAGGGTAACTGGGGCTACACCTTC.